This T cell receptor beta chain was recorded in a study of tumor-infiltrating lymphocytes in primary liver carcinoma (TCRdb year 2017). Looking at the study overall: Of the five patients (three men and two women, aged 30 to 69 years), four had hepatocellular carcinoma and one had combined HCC and intrahepatic cholangiocarcinoma. The five patients had tumors staged T1-T3 N0M0, with maximum diameters ranging from about 4.2 to 11 cm. Samples yielded roughly 3.65 to 7.13 million productive TCRbeta reads; read depth did not differ significantly between tissue types. TCRbeta repertoire sequencing, expression microarrays and whole-exome sequencing were combined in the study across five regions of each liver tumor, with adjacent normal tissue and blood also included. A total of roughly 35 specimens from 5 patients underwent TCRbeta repertoire sequencing, comprising roughly 25 tumor regions, 5 adjacent noncancerous liver tissues and 5 peripheral blood samples. The roughly 27 tumor region samples were profiled with Agilent mRNA microarrays so that TCRbeta repertoire diversity could be related to the local molecular phenotype. Repertoires from technical replicates were highly reproducible, with mean shared-clone rates approximately 0.88 and correlation coefficients above 0.95. Paper-wide results and their limitations: Only 4 or 5 patients were included in the study, and the authors note that the findings should be validated in a larger study. Bulk unsorted samples precluded comparing CD4+ and CD8+ T cell repertoires. Only about 7-25% of top clones were found in all five regions of a tumor, suggesting spatial heterogeneity of tumor-infiltrating T cells. A significantly larger repertoire fraction was made up by the top 250 clones in tumors than in blood (p = 0.039). Repertoire overlap was higher between tumor regions (mean about 35%) than tumor-adjacent (around 17%) or tumor-blood (14%) pairs, consistent with antigen-driven expansion. Because sequencing covered only the TCR beta chain and unpaired alpha chains were not captured, true repertoire diversity is likely underestimated.

Total RNA and DNA were co-extracted from approximately 20-30 mg of bulk tissue with the AllPrep DNA/RNA mini kit, without cell sorting. Four to six patients with histopathologically diagnosed primary liver carcinoma underwent surgical resection in China between late 2015 and early 2016. Patients had chronic HBV infection and were treatment-naive at sampling. Five spatially separated regions were sampled per tumor: superior, inferior, left-lateral and right-lateral poles, plus the tumor centre. According to histology, viable tumor cells made up more than 80% of every tumor sample. Fresh tumor and adjacent tissue pieces were bisected, with one half stored in RNAlater at -80 degrees C and the other half sent for histology. Starting from approximately 460 ng total RNA, TCRbeta-specific cDNA was produced by reverse transcription with a constant-region primer and ProtoScript II reverse transcriptase. Construction of the TCRbeta libraries relied on three nested rounds of multiplex PCR, following a slightly modified ARM-PCR procedure. Each of the first two PCR rounds ran for around 10 cycles using multiplex TRBV1-TRBV30 forward primers together with a Cbeta reverse primer. Sample barcodes and Illumina adapters were added in a final 25-cycle PCR using Deep VentR polymerase. Before sequencing, amplicons of 200-500 bp were purified from gel using a QIAquick gel extraction kit. The TCRbeta amplicons were sequenced with 250-bp paired-end reads on an Illumina HiSeq 2500. The original methods were these. Quality trimming of reads was performed with Trimmomatic v0.33, and paired reads were merged with FLASH v1.2.11 so that full CDR3 sequences could be recovered. MiGEC v1.2.1b assigned V, D and J germline segments to the rearranged TCRbeta sequences. VDJtools v1.0.0 computed clonotype statistics and Shannon-Wiener diversity indices. To reduce sampling bias, subsequent analyses other than the diversity analysis used only the 250 most abundant clonotypes in each sample. TCRdb applied fastp at Q25 and MiXCR to the public reads, then kept only in-frame beta chains. Every CDR3 protein is listed once, alongside the most common genes and DNA of its rows. The V and J calls reflect TCRdb's pipeline rather than the authors' work. The sample table holds approximately 24,000 distinct CDR3 sequences, of which over 60% were seen once. The ten largest clones capture 40% to 50% of the sample.

Comment on this clonotype: The antigen this receptor binds is unknown. One base away there is no much larger clone; base qualities are not given.

CDR1 is given as MNHEY and CDR2 as SVGEGT, both from the germline V gene. From its cysteine to its phenylalanine, the CDR3 spans 15 amino acids. The sequence is cut down to CDR3 DNA, 45 bases in frame from base 1. V and J lose 8 bases and 7 bases, and a span of 21 bases separates them. Sequences were obtained from liver tumor tissue from sampling region 3. The cell subset or site label on this specimen signifies: tumor region T3, left-lateral pole. The V and J segments used are TRBV6-2 or TRBV6-3 and TRBJ2-1, with the identity of the D gene unclear. This clonotype was obtained from a man aged 40-50 years with primary liver carcinoma and hepatitis B virus infection. The CDR3 in this case is CASCLIPSSHNEQFF. The nucleotides are TGTGCCAGCTGTTTAATCCCAAGCTCCCATAATGAGCAGTTCTTC.